A single sample is the source of the 31 T cell receptor beta chains below, sequenced in a study of cytomegalovirus exposure and HLA in healthy donors. The PCR used 60 Vbeta and 13 Jbeta primers. Some clones are missing from TCRdb's copy, which holds only in-frame ones; the method was immunoSEQ multiplex PCR. The sample holds about 130,000 clones. Sequencing used PBMCs. The receptors come from a man aged 18-30 years in good health and CMV-seronegative.

V is TRBV9 and J is TRBJ2-5, with 9 nucleotides matching TRBD2. CDR1 is SGDLS and CDR2 is YYNGEE in the germline V gene. The CDR3 runs 13 residues. Trimming cost V 7 bases and J 2 bases; bases outside gene matches: 3. CDR3 bases: TGTGCCAGCGCGGGGGGGCGGCAAGAGACCCAGTACTTC. Translation gives CASAGGRQETQYF.

The chain carries TRBV2 and TRBJ2-7; 8 nucleotides line up with TRBD2. V lost 6 bases and J lost 4; bases outside the gene matches: 11. The germline CDR1 and CDR2 sequences are SNHLY and FYNNEI. This CDR3 spans 15 amino acids. This CDR3 reads CASSEIAGRPYEQYF. The DNA of the CDR3 is TGTGCCAGCAGCGAAATAGCGGGAAGGCCGTACGAGCAGTACTTC.

CDR3 region: CASSLPSRTASYNEQFF. As DNA, the CDR3 is TGTGCCAGCAGCCTCCCATCGCGAACAGCATCCTACAATGAGCAGTTCTTC. This chain connects TRBV7-9 to TRBJ2-1; D is unresolved. Germline lookup yields CDR1 SEHNR and CDR2 FQNEAQ (reference sequence). The CDR3 contains 17 residues. V lost 5 bases and J lost 1, with 18 bases in between.

CDR3 DNA: TGTGCCAGCAGTCCTGTGACAATGAACACTGAAGCTTTCTTT. This translates into CASSPVTMNTEAFF. This chain links TRBV6-6 with TRBJ1-1; D gene ambiguous. The V gene's germline CDR1 is MNHNY and CDR2 SVGAGI (reference sequence). The CDR3 has 14 residues. The V end lost 5 bases, the J end lost 0 bases, and 10 bases lay between the germline ends.

This chain's CDR3 is CASPAGQGLSYNEQFF. CDR3 bases: TGTGCCAGCCCCGCGGGACAGGGCCTATCCTACAATGAGCAGTTCTTC. The rearrangement uses TRBV7-9 and TRBJ2-1; 9 nucleotides line up with TRBD1. V gave up 8 bases and J gave up 1 base; unmatched junction bases: 9. CDR3 length equals 16 residues. From germline, CDR1 is SEHNR and CDR2 FQNEAQ (reference sequence).

This sequence joins TRBV5-4 and TRBJ2-7; D gene ambiguous. V shed 0 bases and J shed 2 bases, with 3 bases lying between them. The CDR3 length is 12 residues. Germline values: CDR1 SGHNT, CDR2 YYREEE (reference sequence). The CDR3 region is CASSLDTYEQYF. The DNA of the CDR3 is TGTGCCAGCAGCTTGGACACCTACGAGCAGTACTTC.

The rearrangement uses TRBV6-1 and TRBJ2-1; possible D gene TRBD1, 6 bases. V lost 1 base and J lost 13, with 17 bases in between. CDR1 is MNHNS, CDR2 SASEGT, per germline. This CDR3 is built from 14 residues. The CDR3 is CASSEVRGSPPQFF. The CDR3 DNA reads as TGTGCCAGCAGTGAAGTCAGGGGCTCCCCCCCCCAGTTCTTC.

The V gene is TRBV27, the J gene TRBJ2-5, with TRBD1 matching 12 bases. J gave up 5 bases and V 10 bases, and 11 bases lay outside the gene matches. Germline-derived CDR1 and CDR2 are MNHEY and SMNVEV (reference sequence). The CDR3 is 15 amino acids. CDR3 protein: CATTSWDRGRETQYF. DNA for the CDR3: TGTGCCACCACATCATGGGACAGGGGGCGGGAGACCCAGTACTTC.

The chain employs TRBV7-2 and TRBJ2-2, with 11 positions matching TRBD2. There are 17 residues in the CDR3. V trimming: 4 bases; J trimming: 2 bases; junction bases outside the gene matches: 6. Germline lookup yields CDR1 SGHTA and CDR2 FQGNSA. In DNA, the CDR3 is TGTGCCAGCAGCTCGACTAGCGGGAAGCTTAACACCGGGGAGCTGTTTTTT. Translating gives CASSSTSGKLNTGELFF.

For the CDR3, the DNA is TGTGCCAGCAGCTCAATGGCGGGGGGCCAGTGGGAGACCCAGTACTTC. This codes for CASSSMAGGQWETQYF. The V gene is TRBV5-4, the J gene TRBJ2-5; 8 bases align to TRBD2. Germline CDR1 is SGHNT and CDR2 is YYREEE (reference sequence). J gave up 5 bases and V 3 bases, and 12 bases lay outside the gene matches. The CDR3 has 16 residues.

V is TRBV11-2 and J is TRBJ2-5; 9 positions match TRBD2. The CDR3 runs 16 residues. Germline lookup yields CDR1 SGHAT and CDR2 FQNNGV. The V segment lost 5 bases and the J segment 5 bases; nucleotides outside the gene matches: 12. The CDR3, as DNA: TGTGCCAGCAGCCGGGATGAGCGGGGGGTCCGGGAGACCCAGTACTTC. Translating gives CASSRDERGVRETQYF.

The J gene is TRBJ2-7, the V gene TRBV23-1; D may be TRBD1 (8 bases). TRBV23-1 is marked as an open reading frame, function uncertain. V was trimmed by 9 bases and J by 7 bases, leaving 16 bases between them. The CDR3 sequence is 12 residues long. CDR3 bases: TGCGCCAGGAAGAAACAGGGGGGGGAGCAGTACTTC. Its translation: CARKKQGGEQYF.

The chain is built from TRBV29-1 and TRBJ2-5; a possible D gene is TRBD1 (5 bases). CDR3 length: 13 residues. Trimming pared 3 bases from V and 4 bases from J, leaving 12 bases between. CDR1 and CDR2 (germline): SQVTM, ANQGSEA. CDR3 loop: CSVEKGLGETQYF. The CDR3 bases are TGCAGCGTTGAGAAGGGGTTGGGAGAGACCCAGTACTTC.

V is TRBV7-2 and J is TRBJ2-1; TRBD2 is a possible D gene (6 bases). Per the germline V gene, CDR1 is SGHTA and CDR2 is FQGNSA. With 2 bases removed from V and 5 bases from J, the gap between germline ends came to 13 bases. CDR3 length: 15 residues. The CDR3: CASSLSISGNNEQFF. The CDR3 DNA reads TGTGCCAGCAGCTTATCCATTAGCGGCAACAATGAGCAGTTCTTC.

The gene calls are TRBV5-4 and TRBJ2-7; 8 bases fit TRBD2. Germline V gene sequence: CDR1 SGHNT, CDR2 YYREEE (reference sequence). This CDR3 has 15 residues. J lost 5 bases, V lost 0 bases, and 7 bases had no gene match. CDR3 nucleotides: TGTGCCAGCAGCTTGGTGGCTAGCGGGTTGAACGAGCAGTACTTC. Protein product: CASSLVASGLNEQYF.

The chain links TRBV6-5 to TRBJ2-7, with D tentatively TRBD2 (5 bases). Germline CDR1 is MNHEY and CDR2 is SVGAGI. Trimming shortened V by 6 bases and J by 1 base, and 16 bases separated the two germline ends. The length of the CDR3 is 15 residues. CDR3 coding DNA: TGTGCCAGCAGAATGAAGCCGACGGGATCCTACGAGCAGTACTTC. Its protein is CASRMKPTGSYEQYF.

The genes are TRBV29-1 and TRBJ1-2, with 8 bases fitting TRBD1. The CDR3 sequence is 15 residues long. Germline values: CDR1 SQVTM, CDR2 ANQGSEA. Losses at the gene ends were 3 bases for V and 0 bases for J; bases not matched to a gene: 6. In DNA, the CDR3 is TGCAGCGTTGATCAAGGGGGACAGGCTAACTATGGCTACACCTTC. It translates to CSVDQGGQANYGYTF. The complete variable domain, with remaining parts taken from reference TRBV29-1 and TRBJ1-2, reads SAVISQKPSRDICQRGTSLTIQCQVDSQVTMMFWYRQQPGQSLTLIATANQGSEATYESGFVIDKFPISRPNLTFSTLTVSNMSPEDSSIYLCSVDQGGQANYGYTFGSGTRLTVV.

The chain is built from TRBV9 and TRBJ1-2; tentatively, D is TRBD1 (6 bases). The CDR3 consists of 15 residues. The germline V and J ends were trimmed by 0 bases and 5 bases, with 14 bases remaining between them. CDR1 and CDR2 (germline): SGDLS, YYNGEE. The CDR3 DNA follows: TGTGCCAGCAGCGTAGTGGGGGCGATAAATTATGGCTACACCTTC. It is translated as CASSVVGAINYGYTF. Full variable domain (remainder filled in from reference TRBV9 and TRBJ1-2): DSGVTQTPKHLITATGQRVTLRCSPRSGDLSVYWYQQSLDQGLQFLIQYYNGEERAKGNILERFSAQQFPDLHSELNLSSLELGDSALYFCASSVVGAINYGYTFGSGTRLTVV.

The chain uses TRBV9 and TRBJ1-1; D may be TRBD1 (5 bases). The germline V gene has CDR1 SGDLS and CDR2 YYNGEE. V shed 3 bases and J shed 1 base, with 13 bases lying between them. The CDR3 covers 15 residues. The CDR3 reads CASSGALGPNTEAFF. CDR3 in DNA: TGTGCCAGCAGCGGGGCCCTGGGGCCGAACACTGAAGCTTTCTTT.

The chain links TRBV7-6 to TRBJ2-7; D might be TRBD2 (5 bases). In germline, CDR1 is SGHVS, CDR2 FNYEAQ. V gave up 0 bases and J gave up 5 bases, with 8 bases separating them. The CDR3 is 13 amino acids. The DNA of the CDR3 is TGTGCCAGCAGCTTAGCTTTGCGGGACGAGCAGTACTTC. It codes for CASSLALRDEQYF. The complete variable domain, with remaining parts taken from reference TRBV7-6 and TRBJ2-7, reads GAGVSQSPRYKVTKRGQDVALRCDPISGHVSLYWYRQALGQGPEFLTYFNYEAQQDKSGLPNDRFSAERPEGSISTLTIQRTEQRDSAMYRCASSLALRDEQYFGPGTRLTVT.

The chain recombines TRBV18 with TRBJ1-2; 7 bases fit TRBD1. V lost 5 bases and J lost 4; bases outside the gene matches: 7. This CDR3 is built from 14 residues. Germline V gene data show CDR1 as KGHSH and CDR2 as LQKENI. The CDR3 nucleotides read TGTGCCAGCTCAGCAACAGGGGACTTCTATGGCTACACCTTC. It translates to CASSATGDFYGYTF.

This chain connects TRBV29-1 to TRBJ2-3; possibly TRBD2 for D (6 bases). The germline V gene has CDR1 SQVTM and CDR2 ANQGSEA. The CDR3 is 13 residues long. V was cut by 3 bases and J by 2 bases, with 9 bases left in between. CDR3: CSVEGEVTDTQYF. CDR3 nucleotides: TGCAGCGTTGAGGGGGAGGTCACAGATACGCAGTATTTT.

The chain combines TRBV11-2 with TRBJ2-5; D is uncertain. In germline, CDR1 is SGHAT, CDR2 FQNNGV. The CDR3 consists of 15 residues. The ends were cut back, 5 bases at V and 5 bases at J, with 18 bases in the middle. CDR3 coding DNA: TGTGCCAGCAGCCGCCCCCGGGTCGAGGTTGAGACCCAGTACTTC. It codes for CASSRPRVEVETQYF.

This rearrangement joins TRBV9 to TRBJ1-4, with D unclear. The CDR3 has 15 residues. Germline V CDR1 and CDR2: SGDLS, YYNGEE. V was trimmed by 4 bases and J by 6 bases, leaving 16 bases between them. This CDR3 reads CASSSTTGGDEKLFF. In nucleotides, the CDR3 is TGTGCCAGCAGCTCCACGACGGGTGGAGATGAAAAACTGTTTTTT.

The chain employs TRBV5-8 and TRBJ2-1; possible D gene TRBD2, 5 bases. The germline CDR1 and CDR2 sequences are SGHTS and YDEGEE. This CDR3 is built from 13 residues. V shed 2 bases and J shed 5 bases, with 8 bases lying between them. Here the CDR3 DNA reads TGTGCCAGCAGCTTCGGGGTGGACAATGAGCAGTTCTTC. Encoded protein: CASSFGVDNEQFF.

The chain employs TRBV18 and TRBJ1-1, with 8 bases matching TRBD1. The CDR3 length is 14 residues. The V and J ends lost 2 bases and 7 bases, in that order; junction bases with no gene match: 6. Looked up from germline, CDR1 is KGHSH and CDR2 is LQKENI. The CDR3 DNA reads TGTGCCAGCTCACCAAAGGGAACAGGGGGTGAAGCTTTCTTT. It specifies CASSPKGTGGEAFF.

The chain uses TRBV29-1 and TRBJ2-7; 14 bases align to TRBD2. CDR3 length: 15 residues. The V and J ends lost 4 bases and 4 bases, in that order; junction bases with no gene match: 6. Germline CDR1 is SQVTM and CDR2 is ANQGSEA. The CDR3 DNA reads TGCAGCGTTGGAGACGGGACTAGCGGGAGTTACGAGCAGTACTTC. Amino acid sequence: CSVGDGTSGSYEQYF.

The rearrangement uses TRBV6-1 and TRBJ1-5; 10 bases match TRBD1. The CDR3 totals 19 residues. Trimming took 4 bases from V and 1 from J; bases not matched to a gene: 13. CDR1 and CDR2 from the germline V gene are MNHNS and SASEGT. The CDR3 DNA is TGTGCCAGCAGTGTACGCCCCGGGACAGGGGTTGGAAGCAATCAGCCCCAGCATTTT. This gives the protein CASSVRPGTGVGSNQPQHF.

The chain recombines TRBV6-1 with TRBJ1-2; 7 bases map to TRBD1. This CDR3 region has 12 residues. Trimming at V came to 8 bases and at J to 4 bases, leaving 4 bases not matched to a gene. Germline values: CDR1 MNHNS, CDR2 SASEGT. The CDR3 sequence is CASQGGSYGYTF. The CDR3 DNA reads as TGTGCCAGCCAAGGGGGCTCCTATGGCTACACCTTC.

The chain recombines TRBV4-1 with TRBJ1-2; D unclear. The germline V gene has CDR1 MGHRA and CDR2 YSYEKL. V was pared by 0 bases and J by 8 bases, with 13 bases between. The CDR3 has 14 amino acids. CDR3 residues: CASSQDLRLFGYTF. The CDR3 DNA reads TGCGCCAGCAGCCAAGATCTTAGACTTTTCGGCTACACCTTC.

The gene calls are TRBV30 and TRBJ1-1, with D perhaps matching TRBD1 (5 bases). CDR3 size: 15 residues. Germline loops: CDR1 GTSNPN, CDR2 SVGIG (reference sequence). The V gene lost 3 bases and the J gene lost 0 bases, with 14 bases spanning the gap. DNA of the CDR3: TGTGCCTGGAGCCTTAAGACAGAAATGAACACTGAAGCTTTCTTT. Amino acids: CAWSLKTEMNTEAFF.